This T cell receptor beta chain appears in the sequencing data of a study of response to subunit inactivated influenza vaccine. Broader study findings: Every seasonal influenza vaccination brings in few new T cells, the authors suggested.

MiXCR, run by TCRdb on the RT-PCR reads, gives a single entry per CDR3 protein. The sample yields roughly 790,000 distinct CDR3 sequences, 21% seen once. Details on this clonotype: Its antigen is currently unknown.

Germline V gives CDR1 SGHRS, CDR2 YFSETQ. V lost 4 bases, J lost 5 bases, and 21 bases lay in between. CDR3 length: 16 amino acids. The receptor's source is a man aged 50 to 60 who received an inactivated influenza vaccine. V usage is TRBV5-1 and J usage is TRBJ2-5, with a tentative D call TRBD2 (6 bases). Sequenced material: PBMCs from blood, taken 4 to 6 days after vaccination. This CDR3 reads CASSPGELYGSETQYF. The CDR3 DNA is TGCGCCAGCAGCCCGGGGGAACTCTACGGTTCGGAGACCCAGTACTTC.